This is a list of T cell receptor beta chains from one sample in a study of CD8+ T cells in alopecia areata. Assay: immunoSEQ multiplex PCR; the TCRdb copy retains only in-frame clones and omits some. The table records 110,000 to 150,000 clones, about 56% of them present only once. Sequenced material: CD8+ T cells sorted from blood, taken at week 4, from a patient treated with tofacitinib. These receptors originate from a human donor with alopecia areata. The CDR3 runs from the conserved cysteine through the conserved F or W. D genes are given only for firm matches. The size entry is marked missing in some rows and otherwise reads once, few, many or a size class.

TRBJ2-7,.,TRBV2,.,CASSEARSYEQYF,TGTGCCAGCAGTGAAGCAAGGTCCTACGAGCAGTACTTC
TRBJ1-1,.,TRBV9,.,CASSPLGNTEAFF,TGTGCCAGCAGCCCTCTGGGGAACACTGAAGCTTTCTTT
TRBJ1-1,.,TRBV11-3,.,CASSPGGVGTEAFF,TGTGCCAGCAGCCCCGGCGGGGTGGGCACTGAAGCTTTCTTT
TRBJ1-5,.,TRBV12-5,.,CASGFQGNQPQHF,TGTGCTAGTGGTTTTCAAGGGAATCAGCCCCAGCATTTT
TRBJ1-1,.,TRBV27,.,CASSSVVSGTEAFF,TGTGCCAGCAGTTCTGTGGTGAGTGGCACTGAAGCTTTCTTT
TRBJ1-2,.,TRBV29-1,TRBD1,CSASGQGKPYGYTF,TGCAGCGCCTCGGGACAGGGCAAACCCTATGGCTACACCTTC
TRBJ2-7,many,TRBV27,.,CASSFGGTGYEQYF,TGTGCCAGCAGCTTCGGAGGGACCGGCTACGAGCAGTACTTC
TRBJ2-5,.,TRBV2,.,CASDERIATGETQYF,TGTGCCAGCGATGAGAGAATAGCCACGGGAGAGACCCAGTACTTC
TRBJ2-5,.,TRBV11-2,.,CASSSTVGRGVSQYF,TGTGCCAGCAGCTCTACAGTAGGGAGAGGGGTGTCCCAGTACTTC
TRBJ2-1,.,TRBV7-9,TRBD1,CASSPRDRGIDEQFF,TGTGCCAGCAGCCCACGGGACAGGGGTATCGATGAGCAGTTCTTC
TRBJ2-1,.,TRBV7-9,TRBD1,CASSPRLGTAYNEQFF,TGTGCCAGCAGCCCTCGGTTGGGGACAGCATACAATGAGCAGTTCTTC
TRBJ1-5,.,TRBV6-1,.,CASSVQGSRQPQHF,TGTGCCAGCAGTGTACAGGGATCCAGGCAGCCCCAGCATTTT
TRBJ2-5,few,TRBV29-1,TRBD2,CSVEDQGSGVQETQYF,TGCAGCGTTGAAGATCAGGGTAGCGGGGTCCAAGAGACCCAGTACTTC
TRBJ1-2,once,TRBV29-1,.,CSVEDLGRLYGYTF,TGCAGCGTTGAAGATCTGGGCAGGCTCTATGGCTACACCTTC
TRBJ2-7,.,TRBV29-1,TRBD1,CSVGGLSDRASYEQYF,TGCAGCGTTGGGGGGTTATCGGACAGGGCCTCCTACGAGCAGTACTTC
TRBJ2-7,.,TRBV10-3,TRBD1,CATQDRDHSVEQYF,TGTGCCACCCAAGACAGGGATCACTCTGTCGAGCAGTACTTC
TRBJ1-1,.,TRBV30,.,CAWSEVDLNTEAFF,TGTGCCTGGAGTGAGGTTGACTTGAACACTGAAGCTTTCTTT
TRBJ2-6,.,TRBV29-1,.,CSGSISGANVLTF,TGCAGCGGCAGCATCTCTGGGGCCAACGTCCTGACTTTC
TRBJ1-1,.,TRBV5-1,.,CASSYYLRNTEAFF,TGCGCCAGCAGCTATTATCTCCGTAACACTGAAGCTTTCTTT
TRBJ1-5,few,TRBV27,.,CASTPLGGNQPQHF,TGTGCCAGCACTCCGCTGGGGGGCAATCAGCCCCAGCATTTT
TRBJ2-7,few,TRBV27,.,CASSQARTYEQYF,TGTGCCAGCAGCCAAGCTCGGACCTACGAGCAGTACTTC
TRBJ2-7,.,TRBV7-9,TRBD1,CASSLGRTGTYEQYF,TGTGCCAGCAGCCTAGGGCGGACAGGGACCTACGAGCAGTACTTC
TRBJ2-1,.,TRBV27,TRBD1,CASSLIGTGGEQFF,TGTGCCAGCAGTTTAATAGGGACAGGGGGTGAGCAGTTCTTC
TRBJ2-7,few,TRBV15,.,CATSGRVGHEQYF,TGTGCCACCAGCGGCAGGGTTGGGCACGAGCAGTACTTC
TRBJ1-1,few,TRBV15,.,CATSRVGTEAFF,TGTGCCACCAGCAGAGTAGGCACTGAAGCTTTCTTT
TRBJ2-7,.,TRBV13,.,CASSFLADYEQYF,TGTGCCAGCAGCTTCCTGGCAGACTACGAGCAGTACTTC
TRBJ1-1,few,TRBV29-1,.,CSVRENTEAFF,TGCAGCGTTAGGGAGAACACTGAAGCTTTCTTT
TRBJ2-7,.,TRBV7-9,.,CASSETVYEQYF,TGTGCCAGCAGCGAGACAGTTTACGAGCAGTACTTC
TRBJ2-7,few,TRBV4-2,TRBD2,CASSQDAGGGPYEQYF,TGTGCCAGCAGCCAAGATGCAGGCGGGGGGCCCTACGAGCAGTACTTC
TRBJ2-1,.,TRBV9,TRBD1,CASSERTGVIGEQFF,TGTGCCAGCAGCGAGAGGACAGGGGTTATTGGTGAGCAGTTCTTC
TRBJ2-7,few,TRBV4-1,.,CASSQTQSLYEQYF,TGCGCCAGCAGCCAAACGCAGAGCCTCTACGAGCAGTACTTC
TRBJ1-5,few,TRBV23-1,.,CASSQFQGRMCQPQHF,TGCGCCAGCAGTCAATTTCAGGGGCGAATGTGTCAGCCCCAGCATTTT